These 29 T cell receptor beta chains were all obtained from the same sample, sequenced in a study of blood T cell repertoires in COVID-19. Using immunoSEQ multiplex PCR, the repertoire was profiled, and TCRdb retains in-frame clones only, with some absent. Of hundreds of thousands of clones in the sample, 80% to 90% are singletons; the top ten hold over 1.1%. Input material: peripheral blood. These receptors were obtained from a woman under 40 with active or convalescent COVID-19.

This CDR3 is CASSYSQALNTEAFF. The CDR3 DNA reads as TGTGCCAGCAGTTACTCACAGGCTCTGAACACTGAAGCTTTCTTT. The rearrangement joins TRBV6-5 to TRBJ1-1; possibly TRBD1 for D (5 bases). V lost 0 bases and J lost 0, with 8 bases in between. Germline CDR1 is MNHEY and CDR2 is SVGAGI. CDR3 length: 15 residues.

The gene calls are TRBV4-2 and TRBJ1-3; 9 nucleotides match TRBD1. Germline loops: CDR1 LGHNA, CDR2 YNFKEQ. V was clipped by 4 bases and J by 2 bases; unmatched bases: 3. CDR3 length: 15 residues. The CDR3 reads CASSRWTGAGNTIYF. DNA of the CDR3: TGTGCCAGCAGCCGCTGGACAGGGGCTGGAAACACCATATATTTT.

This clone came up once. V gene TRBV5-4 combines with J gene TRBJ1-3, with D hard to call. Germline CDR1 reads SGHNT; CDR2 reads YYREEE (reference sequence). V was trimmed by 4 bases and J by 0 bases, leaving 11 bases between them. CDR3 length: 15 residues. In DNA form, the CDR3 reads TGTGCCAGCAGCATCCCAGGTGTCTCTGGAAACACCATATATTTT. Protein sequence: CASSIPGVSGNTIYF.

The genes are TRBV5-6 and TRBJ1-2; TRBD1 matches 8 bases. CDR1 is SGHDT and CDR2 is YYEEEE in the germline V gene. The CDR3 loop spans 16 amino acids. J was trimmed by 1 base and V by 4 bases; bases with no gene match: 9. CDR3 bases: TGTGCCAGCAGCCCGGGCGGACAGGGACATAACTATGGCTACACCTTC. This sequence encodes CASSPGGQGHNYGYTF.

The chain couples TRBV7-9 to TRBJ2-2; 10 bases line up with TRBD2. V shed 5 bases, J shed 2 bases, and the junction held 8 bases outside the gene matches. Germline lookup yields CDR1 SEHNR and CDR2 FQNEAQ (reference sequence). This CDR3 has 17 amino acids. CDR3 sequence: CASSRGLARTNTGELFF. CDR3 nucleotides: TGTGCCAGCAGCCGGGGACTAGCGCGGACTAACACCGGGGAGCTGTTTTTT. Together with reference TRBV7-9 and TRBJ2-2, the CDR3 gives the full variable domain: DTGVSQNPRHKITKRGQNVTFRCDPISEHNRLYWYRQTLGQGPEFLTYFQNEAQLEKSRLLSDRFSAERPKGSFSTLEIQRTEQGDSAMYLCASSRGLARTNTGELFFGEGSRLTVL.

The genes are TRBV25-1 and TRBJ1-2; D not certain. The CDR3 has 13 residues. Germline-derived CDR1 and CDR2 are MGHDK and SYGVNS. Between the trimmed V and J ends, which lost 4 bases and 3 bases, there was a span of 9 bases. CDR3 in amino acids: CASSGENDYGYTF. CDR3 DNA: TGTGCCAGCAGTGGCGAGAACGACTATGGCTACACCTTC.

V gene TRBV6-6 combines with J gene TRBJ1-2; no definite D call. The CDR3 spans 16 residues. V was cut by 2 bases and J by 8 bases, with 21 bases left in between. Germline CDR1 MNHNY, CDR2 SVGAGI (reference sequence). The chain's CDR3 is CASSYKRGFPLRGYTF. The CDR3 coding sequence is TGTGCCAGCAGTTACAAGCGGGGATTCCCCTTGCGAGGCTACACCTTC.

V gene TRBV3-1 (or the pseudogene TRBV3-2) combines with J gene TRBJ1-1; 9 bases align to TRBD1. The CDR3 spans 16 residues. Germline V gene sequence: CDR1 LGHDT, CDR2 YNNKEL (reference sequence). V gave up 6 bases and J gave up 2 bases; unmatched junction bases: 10. CDR3 in DNA: TGTGCCAGCAGTCCCGACAGGGGGGCGGTTAACACTGAAGCTTTCTTT. Translating gives CASSPDRGAVNTEAFF.

J is TRBJ2-7 and V is TRBV5-1; TRBD1 agrees at 10 bases. V gave up 6 bases and J gave up 4 bases; unmatched junction bases: 7. The CDR3 spans 14 residues. The V gene's germline CDR1 is SGHRS and CDR2 YFSETQ. CDR3 loop: CASNPGTGAYEQYF. In DNA, the CDR3 is TGCGCCAGCAACCCCGGGACAGGGGCGTACGAGCAGTACTTC.

This chain joins TRBV3-1 (or the pseudogene TRBV3-2) and TRBJ2-3, with 11 bases lining up with TRBD2. CDR3 length: 16 residues. CDR1 is LGHDT and CDR2 is YNNKEL in the germline V gene (reference sequence). V shed 1 base, J shed 2 bases, and the junction held 2 bases outside the gene matches. CDR3 sequence (DNA): TGTGCCAGCAGCCAAGTAGCGGGGGGGCTCACAGATACGCAGTATTTT. Its protein product is CASSQVAGGLTDTQYF.

CDR3 nucleotides: TGCAGCGTTGAAGTCCTCGGACAGGAATCCTACGAGCAGTACTTC. Its translation is CSVEVLGQESYEQYF. This chain joins TRBV29-1 and TRBJ2-7; 7 bases are a match to TRBD1. Germline V gene data show CDR1 as SQVTM and CDR2 as ANQGSEA. J lost 1 base, V lost 1 base, and 7 bases had no gene match. The CDR3 is made up of 15 amino acids.

This clone was detected a few times. This chain connects TRBV11-2 to TRBJ1-5, with D perhaps TRBD1 (5 bases). The CDR3 loop spans 16 amino acids. Between the trimmed V and J ends, which lost 6 bases and 0 bases, there was a span of 15 bases. Germline V gene data show CDR1 as SGHAT and CDR2 as FQNNGV. The CDR3 DNA follows: TGTGCCAGCAGAAAGGGCGGGGGAAATAGCAATCAGCCCCAGCATTTT. It encodes CASRKGGGNSNQPQHF.

The chain couples TRBV5-4 to TRBJ2-2; unclear D gene. V shed 4 bases and J shed 8 bases, with 12 bases lying between them. CDR1 is SGHNT and CDR2 is YYREEE in the germline V gene (reference sequence). The CDR3 runs to 13 residues. The CDR3 reads CASSPNIAGELFF. DNA of the CDR3: TGTGCCAGCAGCCCGAATATTGCGGGGGAGCTGTTTTTT.

V gene TRBV19 combines with J gene TRBJ1-4; 7 nucleotides agree with TRBD1. Trimming took 3 bases from V and 2 from J; bases not matched to a gene: 3. The length of the CDR3 is 15 residues. Germline-derived CDR1 and CDR2 are LNHDA and SQIVND (reference sequence). CDR3 region: CASSMETGTNEKLFF. CDR3 nucleotides: TGTGCCAGTAGTATGGAGACAGGGACTAATGAAAAACTGTTTTTT.

The rearrangement joins TRBV4-2 to TRBJ2-1; the D gene is possibly TRBD2 (5 bases). This CDR3 contains 15 residues. V was cut by 5 bases and J by 0 bases, with 11 bases left in between. Germline values: CDR1 LGHNA, CDR2 YNFKEQ. DNA of the CDR3: TGTGCCAGCAGCGAGGGAAAAACCTCCTACAATGAGCAGTTCTTC. As protein: CASSEGKTSYNEQFF.

This rearrangement joins TRBV19 to TRBJ1-2, with D possibly TRBD1 on 6 matching bases. Per the germline V gene, CDR1 is LNHDA and CDR2 is SQIVND (reference sequence). Trimming took 11 bases from V and 4 from J, leaving 14 bases between them. The CDR3 length is 12 residues. CDR3 amino acids: CAGWTVIYGYTF. The CDR3 DNA sequence: TGTGCCGGATGGACAGTGATCTATGGCTACACCTTC.

The chain carries TRBV19 and TRBJ2-1; 8 positions agree with TRBD2. The CDR3 loop spans 12 amino acids. Germline CDR1 and CDR2: LNHDA and SQIVND (reference sequence). The V and J ends lost 7 bases and 10 bases, in that order; junction bases with no gene match: 6. The CDR3 protein is CASTGGAPEQFF. The CDR3 nucleotides are TGTGCCAGTACGGGAGGGGCCCCAGAGCAGTTCTTC.

This clone has just one count. This rearrangement joins TRBV19 to TRBJ1-4, with D tentatively TRBD1 (5 bases). CDR3 length equals 13 residues. With 6 bases removed from V and 5 bases from J, the gap between germline ends came to 10 bases. CDR1 LNHDA and CDR2 SQIVND come from the germline V gene (reference sequence). The CDR3 loop is CASSGGGNEKLFF. Here the CDR3 DNA reads TGTGCCAGTAGCGGGGGGGGAAATGAAAAACTGTTTTTT.

The chain joins TRBV27 to TRBJ2-7; unclear D gene. The CDR3 has 10 amino acids. Trimming removed 8 bases at V and 1 base at J, with 3 bases between. Germline V gene data show CDR1 as MNHEY and CDR2 as SMNVEV (reference sequence). CDR3 in amino acids: CASRSYEQYF. The CDR3 DNA reads as TGTGCCAGCCGGTCCTACGAGCAGTACTTC.

This clone was seen only a few times. V and J are TRBV5-6 and TRBJ2-3; 11 bases match TRBD2. The germline gives CDR1 SGHDT, CDR2 YYEEEE. J lost 6 bases, V lost 1 base, and 7 bases had no gene match. This CDR3 is 16 amino acids long. CDR3 DNA: TGTGCCAGCAGCTTGTATTGGGCTAGCGGGAGGGATACGCAGTATTTT. Its protein is CASSLYWASGRDTQYF. The full variable domain, rest sourced from reference TRBV5-6 and TRBJ2-3, is DAGVTQSPTHLIKTRGQQVTLRCSPKSGHDTVSWYQQALGQGPQFIFQYYEEEERQRGNFPDRFSGHQFPNYSSELNVNALLLGDSALYLCASSLYWASGRDTQYFGPGTRLTVL.

The chain combines TRBV3-1 (or the pseudogene TRBV3-2) with TRBJ2-3, with D hard to call. Germline V gene data show CDR1 as LGHDT and CDR2 as YNNKEL (reference sequence). Trimming removed 4 bases at V and 5 bases at J, with 4 bases between. The CDR3 sequence is 11 residues long. CDR3 sequence: CASSLRDTQYF. CDR3 DNA: TGTGCCAGCAGCCTTCGAGATACGCAGTATTTT.

The V and J genes are TRBV2 and TRBJ2-6; 10 bases match TRBD1. Germline V gene sequence: CDR1 SNHLY, CDR2 FYNNEI. CDR3 length: 17 amino acids. The J segment lost 2 bases and the V segment lost 6 bases, leaving 7 bases of the junction unmatched. The CDR3 region is CASRRDRGSPGANVLTF. CDR3 bases: TGTGCCAGCAGAAGGGACAGGGGCTCGCCTGGGGCCAACGTCCTGACTTTC. Full variable domain (missing parts from reference TRBV2 and TRBJ2-6): EPEVTQTPSHQVTQMGQEVILRCVPISNHLYFYWYRQILGQKVEFLVSFYNNEISEKSEIFDDQFSVERPDGSNFTLKIRSTKLEDSAMYFCASRRDRGSPGANVLTFGAGSRLTVL.

V is TRBV13 and J is TRBJ2-7; tentative D call: TRBD2 (5 bases). Germline V CDR1 and CDR2: PRHDT, FYEKMQ (reference sequence). V was pared by 5 bases and J by 0 bases, with 11 bases between. This CDR3 has 14 amino acids. CDR3 protein: CASSQRRGSYEQYF. Here the CDR3 DNA reads TGTGCCAGCAGCCAACGACGGGGCTCCTACGAGCAGTACTTC.

V and J are TRBV5-1 and TRBJ2-1; D not certain. This CDR3 is 13 amino acids long. Trimming took off 5 bases at V and 4 bases at J, with 10 bases between the two ends. Germline CDR1 reads SGHRS; CDR2 reads YFSETQ. This CDR3 reads CASRLVRYNEQFF. CDR3 DNA sequence: TGCGCCAGCAGGCTCGTCAGGTACAATGAGCAGTTCTTC.

Remarks on this clone: Other DNA sequences in the sample encode the same CDR3. This rearrangement joins TRBV29-1 to TRBJ2-7; D unresolved. The CDR3 covers 12 residues. Germline CDR1 and CDR2: SQVTM and ANQGSEA. V was trimmed by 3 bases and J by 0 bases, leaving 6 bases between them. In DNA, the CDR3 is TGCAGCGTTGAGGGCCTCTCCTACGAGCAGTACTTC. This gives the protein CSVEGLSYEQYF.

This clone has only one observation. This rearrangement joins TRBV3-1 (or the pseudogene TRBV3-2) to TRBJ1-3; the match to TRBD1 covers 11 bases. The germline CDR1 and CDR2 sequences are LGHDT and YNNKEL (reference sequence). With 0 bases clipped from V and 5 bases from J, the junction kept 6 bases outside the gene matches. This CDR3 is built from 17 residues. The CDR3 region is CASSQETGTGGRNTIYF. The CDR3 bases are TGTGCCAGCAGCCAAGAGACCGGGACAGGGGGTAGAAACACCATATATTTT.

V usage is TRBV30 and J usage is TRBJ2-1; D gene unclear. V was cut by 5 bases and J by 8 bases, with 19 bases left in between. The CDR3 runs 14 residues. Germline CDR1 reads GTSNPN; CDR2 reads SVGIG (reference sequence). CDR3 coding DNA: TGTGCCTGGGCGCGTATCGGAGTTTGGGATGAGCAGTTCTTC. Translation: CAWARIGVWDEQFF. Full variable domain (outside the CDR3, taken from reference TRBV30 and TRBJ2-1): SQTIHQWPATLVQPVGSPLSLECTVEGTSNPNLYWYRQAAGRGLQLLFYSVGIGQISSEVPQNLSASRPQDRQFILSSKKLLLSDSGFYLCAWARIGVWDEQFFGPGTRLTVL.

The rearrangement links TRBV5-5 to TRBJ2-5, with 11 positions matching TRBD2. Germline loops: CDR1 SGHKS, CDR2 YYEKEE (reference sequence). Trimming took 0 bases from V and 0 from J; bases not matched to a gene: 7. The CDR3 sequence is 18 residues long. In nucleotides, the CDR3 is TGTGCCAGCAGCTTGGCTTTACTAGCGGGGGCCAACCAAGAGACCCAGTACTTC. It is translated as CASSLALLAGANQETQYF.

The chain uses TRBV10-3 and TRBJ1-1; maybe TRBD1 (6 bases). Per the germline V gene, CDR1 is ENHRY and CDR2 is SYGVKD. The ends were cut back, 6 bases at V and 7 bases at J, with 18 bases in the middle. The CDR3 sequence is 14 residues long. This CDR3 reads CAISRTETVGEAFF. In DNA form, the CDR3 reads TGTGCCATCAGCAGGACAGAAACTGTTGGTGAAGCTTTCTTT.